A single sample is the source of the 21 T cell receptor beta chains below, sequenced in a study of early T cells in non-severe SARS-CoV-2 infection. Each CDR3 protein is one row after TCRdb ran MiXCR on the 5' RACE reads. The table has 45,000 to 75,000 distinct CDR3 sequences, about 8.9% seen once. What was sequenced was whole blood. The receptor set was obtained from an adult who was a healthcare worker with PCR-confirmed SARS-CoV-2 infection or an uninfected control (not recorded which).

This clonotype was detected ten times or more. The chain uses TRBV6-2 or TRBV6-3 and TRBJ1-2; the match to TRBD1 covers 10 bases. The CDR3 is 13 residues long. CDR1 and CDR2 from the germline V gene are MNHEY and SVGEGT. The V gene end was trimmed by 7 bases and the J gene end by 4 bases; junction bases not matched to a gene: 3. The CDR3 protein is CASTRTGGYGYTF. The CDR3 region has the DNA TGTGCCAGCACCCGGACAGGGGGCTATGGCTACACCTTC.

At least ten counts were recorded for this clonotype. The gene calls are TRBV7-3 and TRBJ2-1, with no clear D. The CDR3 has 14 residues. The V end lost 5 bases, the J end lost 0 bases, and 8 bases lay between the germline ends. The germline V gene has CDR1 SGHTA and CDR2 FQGTGA. CDR3: CASSKESSYNEQFF. The DNA for the CDR3 is TGTGCCAGCAGCAAAGAGAGCTCCTACAATGAGCAGTTCTTC. The variable domain in full, completed from reference TRBV7-3 and TRBJ2-1, reads GAGVSQTPSNKVTEKGKYVELRCDPISGHTALYWYRQSLGQGPEFLIYFQGTGAADDSGLPNDRFFAVRPEGSVSTLKIQRTERGDSAVYLCASSKESSYNEQFFGPGTRLTVL.

This clonotype has ten or more counts. The CDR3, as DNA: TGTGCCAGCAGCTTTGCAGGGGTCAAGGGAAACATTCAGTACTTC. Its translation is CASSFAGVKGNIQYF. This chain connects TRBV11-1 to TRBJ2-4; D is possibly TRBD1 (6 bases). Trimming took off 3 bases at V and 6 bases at J, with 15 bases between the two ends. CDR3 size: 15 residues. Germline V gene lookup returns CDR1 SGHAT and CDR2 FQDESV (reference sequence).

The V gene is TRBV2, the J gene TRBJ2-3; the D is unclear. With 8 bases removed from V and 6 bases from J, the gap between germline ends came to 15 bases. Germline assignment: CDR1 SNHLY and CDR2 FYNNEI. The CDR3 extends over 13 amino acids. The CDR3 loop is CASELRARDTQYF. The DNA of the CDR3 is TGTGCCAGCGAACTGAGAGCGAGGGATACGCAGTATTTT.

The V and J genes are TRBV4-3 and TRBJ2-2; no firm D call. Germline CDR1 reads LGHNA; CDR2 reads YSLEER. This CDR3 spans 17 amino acids. The V gene lost 1 base and the J gene lost 0 bases, with 12 bases spanning the gap. The CDR3 here is CASSQVSGFSNTGELFF. In DNA form, the CDR3 reads TGCGCCAGCAGCCAAGTATCCGGCTTTTCGAACACCGGGGAGCTGTTTTTT.

This clonotype has only a few counts. This rearrangement joins TRBV7-6 to TRBJ2-3; the match to TRBD1 covers 7 bases. The CDR3 runs to 15 residues. Germline trimming cut 1 base from V and 4 bases from J; bases unmatched to any gene: 5. Germline-derived CDR1 and CDR2 are SGHVS and FNYEAQ. The CDR3 is CASSLGRTGPDTQYF. The CDR3 nucleotides are TGTGCCAGCAGCTTAGGCCGGACAGGCCCAGATACGCAGTATTTT.

This clonotype was counted at least ten times. The rearrangement uses TRBV6-2 or TRBV6-3 and TRBJ2-4; no firm D call. Trimming took off 2 bases at V and 3 bases at J, with 8 bases between the two ends. The V gene's germline CDR1 is MNHEY and CDR2 SVGEGT. The CDR3 runs 14 residues. The DNA for the CDR3 is TGTGCCAGCAGTTACGCCAGCGTCAAAAACATTCAGTACTTC. Translation: CASSYASVKNIQYF.

This clonotype was counted ten times or more. This sequence joins TRBV7-2 and TRBJ2-1; 9 nucleotides line up with TRBD2. Germline assignment: CDR1 SGHTA and CDR2 FQGNSA. The CDR3 sequence is 16 residues long. V shed 3 bases and J 2 bases; nucleotides not matched to a gene: 5. For the CDR3, the DNA is TGTGCCAGCAGCTTGGACTCTAGCGGGACCTACAATGAGCAGTTCTTC. This encodes CASSLDSSGTYNEQFF.

The genes are TRBV29-1 and TRBJ1-1; tentative D call: TRBD1 (6 bases). This CDR3 spans 12 amino acids. CDR1 is SQVTM and CDR2 is ANQGSEA in the germline V gene. The CDR3 sequence: CSAYLRGTEAFF. The DNA for the CDR3 is TGCAGTGCTTACCTCAGGGGCACTGAAGCTTTCTTT.

This clonotype was recorded at least ten times. The J gene is TRBJ1-5, the V gene TRBV15; perhaps TRBD1 as D (5 bases). The germline V gene encodes CDR1 LNHNV and CDR2 YYDKDF (reference sequence). The length of the CDR3 is 18 residues. V was shortened by 0 bases and J by 0 bases, with 15 bases between the two germline ends. In DNA, the CDR3 is TGTGCCACCAGCAGAGATTCAAACACAGGAGTTAGCAATCAGCCCCAGCATTTT. Translating it yields CATSRDSNTGVSNQPQHF.

Ten or more counts support this clonotype. This rearrangement joins TRBV29-1 to TRBJ1-2; 8 bases agree with TRBD1. V lost 7 bases and J lost 0; bases outside the gene matches: 4. This CDR3 region has 13 residues. Germline values: CDR1 SQVTM, CDR2 ANQGSEA. The CDR3 sequence is CSADRAANYGYTF. The CDR3 coding sequence is TGCAGCGCGGACAGGGCGGCTAACTATGGCTACACCTTC.

This clonotype was observed at least ten times. The V and J genes are TRBV11-2 and TRBJ2-7; D call uncertain. CDR3 length: 13 residues. Germline V gene data show CDR1 as SGHAT and CDR2 as FQNNGV. V lost 5 bases to trimming and J lost 3 bases, with 11 bases between them. CDR3 sequence: CASSLGPDYEQYF. The DNA for the CDR3 is TGTGCCAGCAGCCTCGGGCCCGACTACGAGCAGTACTTC.

This clonotype was recorded a few times. The chain links TRBV28 to TRBJ2-1, with D perhaps being TRBD1 or TRBD2 (5 bases each). The CDR3 consists of 14 residues. V was clipped by 3 bases and J by 6 bases, with 12 bases between them. Germline CDR1 reads MDHEN; CDR2 reads SYDVKM. The CDR3 protein is CASSFHGTSNEQFF. The CDR3 nucleotides read TGTGCCAGCAGTTTTCACGGGACCTCCAATGAGCAGTTCTTC.

This clonotype has ten or more counts. The chain couples TRBV10-3 to TRBJ2-5; D is possibly TRBD1 or TRBD2 (5 bases each). In germline, CDR1 is ENHRY, CDR2 SYGVKD. CDR3 length equals 14 residues. Between the trimmed V and J ends, which lost 1 base and 2 bases, there was a span of 8 bases. CDR3 sequence reads: CAISEWGPQETQYF. The CDR3 DNA follows: TGTGCCATCAGTGAGTGGGGACCGCAAGAGACCCAGTACTTC.

In its sample, this clonotype was seen many times. The rearrangement links TRBV9 to TRBJ2-1; D is perhaps TRBD2 (6 bases). V was cut by 0 bases and J by 1 base, with 11 bases left in between. The CDR3 consists of 16 residues. The germline CDR1 and CDR2 sequences are SGDLS and YYNGEE. The CDR3 loop is CASSVGGGMSYNEQFF. The DNA of the CDR3 is TGTGCCAGCAGCGTAGGTGGCGGGATGTCCTACAATGAGCAGTTCTTC. Filled out from reference TRBV9 and TRBJ2-1, the complete variable domain reads DSGVTQTPKHLITATGQRVTLRCSPRSGDLSVYWYQQSLDQGLQFLIQYYNGEERAKGNILERFSAQQFPDLHSELNLSSLELGDSALYFCASSVGGGMSYNEQFFGPGTRLTVL.

This clonotype was seen a handful of times. The chain joins TRBV29-1 to TRBJ1-1; tentatively, D is TRBD1 (5 bases). This CDR3 is 15 amino acids long. The V gene lost 4 bases and the J gene lost 0 bases, with 15 bases spanning the gap. Per the germline V gene, CDR1 is SQVTM and CDR2 is ANQGSEA. The CDR3 protein is CSVGLRGDVNTEAFF. The CDR3 bases are TGCAGCGTTGGCCTGCGAGGGGATGTGAACACTGAAGCTTTCTTT.

This clonotype has ten or more counts. The V call is TRBV2, the J call TRBJ2-7; the D gene is possibly TRBD1 (5 bases). Trimming left V 4 bases short and J 4 bases short, with 8 bases between. This CDR3 has 12 residues. From germline, CDR1 is SNHLY and CDR2 FYNNEI. As DNA, the CDR3 is TGTGCCAGCAGTGCTCAGGGTTACGAGCAGTACTTC. It yields the protein CASSAQGYEQYF.

This clonotype was observed at least ten times. This chain connects TRBV6-5 to TRBJ1-1; D is ambiguous. The CDR3 totals 14 residues. Per the germline V gene, CDR1 is MNHEY and CDR2 is SVGAGI. Trimming removed 5 bases at V and 0 bases at J, with 10 bases between. The CDR3 region has the DNA TGTGCCAGCAGTCCCTTGCCCCTGAACACTGAAGCTTTCTTT. This codes for CASSPLPLNTEAFF.

This clonotype was detected many times. The chain combines TRBV4-3 with TRBJ2-1; perhaps TRBD2 as D (5 bases). There are 16 residues in the CDR3. Trimming removed 0 bases at V and 2 bases at J, with 11 bases between. The V gene's germline CDR1 is LGHNA and CDR2 YSLEER. The CDR3 bases are TGCGCCAGCAGCCAAGATTTGACGGGAACCTACAATGAGCAGTTCTTC. Translated, it gives CASSQDLTGTYNEQFF.

Concerning this clonotype: A much larger clonotype is one base distant, so this may be a read error. It is likely a read error, because the conserved phenylalanine at the end of the CDR3 is missing. The V gene is TRBV28, the J gene TRBJ2-5; no reliable D call. The CDR3 sequence is 13 residues long. Germline CDR1 is MDHEN and CDR2 is SYDVKM. Trimming took 6 bases from V and 3 from J, leaving 11 bases between them. The CDR3 protein is CASSPPQEETQYY. The CDR3 DNA reads TGTGCCAGCAGCCCCCCGCAGGAAGAGACCCAGTACTAC.

On this clonotype: A read error may account for a junction end that differs from germline. The chain is built from TRBV7-8 and TRBJ1-3; 11 bases fit TRBD1. Germline CDR1 is SGHVS and CDR2 is FQNEAQ. The CDR3 totals 14 residues. The CDR3, as DNA: TGTGCCAGCAGCTTCGGGACAGGGGGAAACACCATATGTTTT. It translates to CASSFGTGGNTICF.